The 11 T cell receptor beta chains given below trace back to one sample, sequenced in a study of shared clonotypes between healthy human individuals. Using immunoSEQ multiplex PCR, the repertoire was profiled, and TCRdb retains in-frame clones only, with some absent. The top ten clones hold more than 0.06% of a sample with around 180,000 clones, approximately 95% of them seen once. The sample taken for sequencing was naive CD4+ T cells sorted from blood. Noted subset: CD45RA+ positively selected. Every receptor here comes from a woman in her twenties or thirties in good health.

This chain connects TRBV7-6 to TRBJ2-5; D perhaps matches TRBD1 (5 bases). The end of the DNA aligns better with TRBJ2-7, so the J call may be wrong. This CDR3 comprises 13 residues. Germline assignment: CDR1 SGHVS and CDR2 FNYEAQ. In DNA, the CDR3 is TGTGCCAGCAGCCCACCTTGGGGCAGCGAGCAGTACTTC. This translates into CASSPPWGSEQYF.

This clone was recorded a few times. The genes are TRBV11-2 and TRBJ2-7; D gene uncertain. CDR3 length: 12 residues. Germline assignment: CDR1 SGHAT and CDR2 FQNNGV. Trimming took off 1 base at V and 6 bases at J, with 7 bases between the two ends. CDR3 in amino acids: CASSLGAVEQYF. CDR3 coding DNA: TGTGCCAGCAGCTTAGGAGCTGTCGAGCAGTACTTC. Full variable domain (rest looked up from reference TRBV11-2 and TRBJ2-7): EAGVAQSPRYKIIEKRQSVAFWCNPISGHATLYWYQQILGQGPKLLIQFQNNGVVDDSQLPKDRFSAERLKGVDSTLKIQPAKLEDSAVYLCASSLGAVEQYFGPGTRLTVT.

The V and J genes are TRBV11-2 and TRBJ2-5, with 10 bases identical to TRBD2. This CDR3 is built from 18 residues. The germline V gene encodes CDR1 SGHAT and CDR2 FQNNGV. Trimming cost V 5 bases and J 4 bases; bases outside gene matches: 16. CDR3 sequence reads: CASSHNTYMGLALETQYF. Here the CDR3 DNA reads TGTGCCAGCAGCCACAATACATACATGGGACTAGCGTTAGAGACCCAGTACTTC.

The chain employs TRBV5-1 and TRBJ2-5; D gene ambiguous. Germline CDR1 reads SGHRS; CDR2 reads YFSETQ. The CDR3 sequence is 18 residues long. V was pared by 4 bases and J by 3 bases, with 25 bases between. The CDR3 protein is CASSRVGMVSVNEETQYF. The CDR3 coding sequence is TGCGCCAGCAGCCGGGTGGGTATGGTTTCGGTCAACGAAGAGACCCAGTACTTC.

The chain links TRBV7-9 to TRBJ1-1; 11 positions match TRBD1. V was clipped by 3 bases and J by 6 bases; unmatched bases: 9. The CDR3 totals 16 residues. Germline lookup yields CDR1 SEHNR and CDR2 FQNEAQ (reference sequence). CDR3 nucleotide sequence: TGTGCCAGCAGCTTTAGGGACAGGGGGTCACACCCTGAAGCTTTCTTT. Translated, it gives CASSFRDRGSHPEAFF.

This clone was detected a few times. For the CDR3, the DNA is TGTGCCAGCAGCTTGGCGGTCAGCTCCTACGAGCAGTACTTC. Protein sequence: CASSLAVSSYEQYF. This chain uses TRBV5-5 with TRBJ2-7; D gene uncertain. This CDR3 has 14 amino acids. Trimming removed 0 bases at V and 0 bases at J, with 7 bases between. Germline CDR1 SGHKS, CDR2 YYEKEE (reference sequence).

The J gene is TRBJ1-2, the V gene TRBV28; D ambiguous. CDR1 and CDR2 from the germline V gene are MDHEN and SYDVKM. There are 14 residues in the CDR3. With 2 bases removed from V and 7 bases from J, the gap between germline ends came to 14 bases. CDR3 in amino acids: CASSLVESSSGYTF. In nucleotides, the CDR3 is TGTGCCAGCAGTTTAGTGGAGAGCTCTAGTGGCTACACCTTC.

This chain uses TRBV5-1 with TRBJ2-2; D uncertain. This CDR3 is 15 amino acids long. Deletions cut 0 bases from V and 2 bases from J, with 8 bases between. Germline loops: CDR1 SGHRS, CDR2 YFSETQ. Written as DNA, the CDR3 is TGCGCCAGCAGCTTGGTAGGAGAAAACACCGGGGAGCTGTTTTTT. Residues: CASSLVGENTGELFF.

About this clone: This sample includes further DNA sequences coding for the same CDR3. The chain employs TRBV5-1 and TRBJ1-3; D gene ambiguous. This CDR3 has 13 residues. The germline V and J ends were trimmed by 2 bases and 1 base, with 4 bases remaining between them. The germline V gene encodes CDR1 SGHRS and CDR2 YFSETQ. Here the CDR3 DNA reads TGCGCCAGCAGCTTAGGTTCTGGAAACACCATATATTTT. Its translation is CASSLGSGNTIYF. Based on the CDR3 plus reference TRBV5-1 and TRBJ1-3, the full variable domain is KAGVTQTPRYLIKTRGQQVTLSCSPISGHRSVSWYQQTPGQGLQFLFEYFSETQRNKGNFPGRFSGRQFSNSRSEMNVSTLELGDSALYLCASSLGSGNTIYFGEGSWLTVV.

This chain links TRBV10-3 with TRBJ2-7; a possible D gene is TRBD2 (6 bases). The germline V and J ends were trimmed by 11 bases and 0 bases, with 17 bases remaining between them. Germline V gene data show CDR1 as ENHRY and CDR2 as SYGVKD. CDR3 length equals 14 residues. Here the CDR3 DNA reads TGTGCCCCGCGGGGTTCCCCGGGCTCCTACGAGCAGTACTTC. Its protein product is CAPRGSPGSYEQYF.

The CDR3 reads CASVAGGSGANVLTF. The CDR3 region has the DNA TGTGCCAGTGTAGCGGGAGGCTCTGGGGCCAACGTCCTGACTTTC. The chain has TRBV19 and TRBJ2-6; 10 positions match TRBD2. Germline CDR1 and CDR2: LNHDA and SQIVND (reference sequence). J lost 0 bases, V lost 8 bases, and 1 base had no gene match. The CDR3 extends over 15 amino acids.